The 6 T cell receptor beta chains in this list originate from one sample, sequenced in a study of blood T cell repertoires in COVID-19. Sequenced by immunoSEQ multiplex PCR; TCRdb stores in-frame clones only, minus some. The sample lists around 43,000 clones, roughly 87% seen once, with 6.2% in the top ten. The sequenced sample consisted of peripheral blood. The receptor set was obtained from a human donor in a cohort sampled during active COVID-19.

V is TRBV6-1 and J is TRBJ2-1; no clear D gene. In germline, CDR1 is MNHNS, CDR2 SASEGT. This CDR3 spans 12 amino acids. Trimming cost V 3 bases and J 9 bases, with 9 bases left between them. CDR3 DNA: TGTGCCAGCAGTGACCTAAGCCCTGAGCAGTTCTTC. Amino acids: CASSDLSPEQFF.

The chain couples TRBV5-1 to TRBJ2-7, with D maybe TRBD2 (6 bases). This CDR3 is built from 12 residues. Trimming removed 4 bases from V and 5 bases from J, with 10 bases in between. Looked up from germline, CDR1 is SGHRS and CDR2 is YFSETQ. In nucleotides, the CDR3 is TGCGCCAGCAGCCTAAGGACTAACGAGCAGTACTTC. Translated: CASSLRTNEQYF.

The genes are TRBV30 and TRBJ1-1, with 7 bases matching TRBD1. The CDR3 extends over 13 amino acids. V shed 4 bases and J 3 bases; nucleotides not matched to a gene: 5. Germline-derived CDR1 and CDR2 are GTSNPN and SVGIG (reference sequence). CDR3 DNA: TGTGCCTGGACGGGACAGATGGACACTGAAGCTTTCTTT. The encoded protein is CAWTGQMDTEAFF.

The rearrangement joins TRBV21-1 to TRBJ1-6. TRBV21-1 is an annotated pseudogene. The CDR3 runs 16 residues. The CDR3 reads CASSNPEGTRDSPLHF. As DNA, the CDR3 is TGTGCCAGCAGCAACCCAGAGGGTACTCGGGATTCACCCCTCCACTTT.

J is TRBJ2-7 and V is TRBV5-1; TRBD1 is a possible D gene (6 bases). This CDR3 spans 13 amino acids. V lost 0 bases and J 5 bases, leaving 9 bases between the germline ends. The germline V gene encodes CDR1 SGHRS and CDR2 YFSETQ. CDR3 protein: CASSLGAGDEQYF. The DNA for the CDR3 is TGCGCCAGCAGCTTGGGTGCAGGGGACGAGCAGTACTTC.

V gene TRBV6-6 combines with J gene TRBJ1-2; tentative D call: TRBD1 (5 bases). This CDR3 spans 15 amino acids. V was shortened by 0 bases and J by 12 bases, with 20 bases between the two germline ends. Looked up from germline, CDR1 is MNHNY and CDR2 is SVGAGI (reference sequence). The CDR3 spells CASSYSGPRPTLNTF. DNA for the CDR3: TGTGCCAGCAGTTACTCGGGGCCGCGTCCGACGTTAAACACCTTC.